This passage covers 30 T cell receptor beta chains from one sample sequenced in a study of blood T cell repertoires in COVID-19. TCRdb's copy holds only in-frame clones and misses some; the assay was immunoSEQ multiplex PCR. The sample lists about 170,000 clones; 83% were seen once. The sample taken for sequencing was peripheral blood. Every receptor here comes from a woman older than 75 with acute or convalescent COVID-19.

The V and J genes are TRBV12-5 and TRBJ1-6; TRBD1 is a possible D gene (5 bases). Germline V gives CDR1 LGHNT, CDR2 FRNRAP. The CDR3 spans 16 residues. V dropped 7 bases and J dropped 0 bases, with 13 bases sitting between them. The CDR3 is CASALQESSYNSPLHF. In nucleotides, the CDR3 is TGTGCTAGTGCTCTACAGGAGAGCTCCTATAATTCACCCCTCCACTTT.

The gene calls are TRBV2 and TRBJ1-2, with D maybe TRBD1 (5 bases). This CDR3 is 12 amino acids long. V was clipped by 5 bases and J by 11 bases, with 15 bases between them. The germline CDR1 and CDR2 sequences are SNHLY and FYNNEI. CDR3 loop: CASSSGQVRYTF. In DNA form, the CDR3 reads TGTGCCAGCAGTTCCGGACAAGTTCGGTACACCTTC.

The rearrangement joins TRBV5-6 to TRBJ2-3; 12 bases are a match to TRBD2. The length of the CDR3 is 18 residues. Germline loops: CDR1 SGHDT, CDR2 YYEEEE. The V gene end was trimmed by 4 bases and the J gene end by 0 bases; junction bases not matched to a gene: 9. For the CDR3, the DNA is TGTGCCAGCAGCGAAATCCGAGGACTAGCGGGAAGCACAGATACGCAGTATTTT. Its protein is CASSEIRGLAGSTDTQYF. The entire variable domain, with the rest obtained from reference TRBV5-6 and TRBJ2-3, is as follows: DAGVTQSPTHLIKTRGQQVTLRCSPKSGHDTVSWYQQALGQGPQFIFQYYEEEERQRGNFPDRFSGHQFPNYSSELNVNALLLGDSALYLCASSEIRGLAGSTDTQYFGPGTRLTVL.

The rearrangement uses TRBV5-1 and TRBJ2-7; 10 positions agree with TRBD2. Trimming removed 0 bases from V and 2 bases from J; junction bases left unmatched: 2. The CDR3 is 15 amino acids. Germline CDR1 SGHRS, CDR2 YFSETQ. CDR3 nucleotide sequence: TGCGCCAGCAGCTTGGACAGCGGGAGGGCCTACGAGCAGTACTTC. Translated: CASSLDSGRAYEQYF.

The chain couples TRBV4-3 to TRBJ1-3, with a possible D match to TRBD1 (5 bases). Germline loops: CDR1 LGHNA, CDR2 YSLEER. The ends were cut back, 4 bases at V and 0 bases at J, with 7 bases in the middle. This CDR3 has 14 residues. The chain's CDR3 is CASSPQGSGNTIYF. DNA for the CDR3: TGCGCCAGCAGCCCGCAGGGCTCTGGAAACACCATATATTTT.

The rearrangement uses TRBV3-1 (or the pseudogene TRBV3-2) and TRBJ1-6; 7 bases fit TRBD1. V was clipped by 4 bases and J by 6 bases; unmatched bases: 3. CDR1 LGHDT and CDR2 YNNKEL come from the germline V gene (reference sequence). CDR3 length: 14 amino acids. CDR3 sequence: CASSPQGLNSPLHF. Here the CDR3 DNA reads TGTGCCAGCAGCCCACAGGGGCTTAATTCACCCCTCCACTTT.

The rearrangement uses TRBV5-6 and TRBJ2-7, with 7 bases lining up with TRBD2. CDR1 SGHDT and CDR2 YYEEEE come from the germline V gene. The CDR3 sequence is 14 residues long. Trimming took 4 bases from V and 4 from J; bases not matched to a gene: 8. CDR3 in amino acids: CASSGSGVNYEQYF. The CDR3 nucleotides are TGTGCCAGCAGCGGGAGCGGGGTGAATTACGAGCAGTACTTC.

The rearrangement links TRBV7-3 to TRBJ1-1; D is unclear. Trimming removed 6 bases from V and 5 bases from J, with 22 bases in between. The V gene's germline CDR1 is SGHTA and CDR2 FQGTGA. The CDR3 is made up of 16 amino acids. The CDR3 nucleotides read TGTGCCAGCAGTCTCGCGAGTGGAGGGCAGAGAACTGAAGCTTTCTTT. Translated: CASSLASGGQRTEAFF.

A few counts support this clone. The chain uses TRBV7-9 and TRBJ1-1, with D possibly TRBD1 on 6 matching bases. Germline CDR1 reads SEHNR; CDR2 reads FQNEAQ (reference sequence). The ends were cut back, 3 bases at V and 1 base at J, with 15 bases in the middle. The CDR3 loop spans 16 amino acids. The CDR3 coding sequence is TGTGCCAGCAGCTTGATGGTGGGGGCTCAGAACACTGAAGCTTTCTTT. This translates into CASSLMVGAQNTEAFF. Full variable domain (remainder filled in from reference TRBV7-9 and TRBJ1-1): DTGVSQNPRHKITKRGQNVTFRCDPISEHNRLYWYRQTLGQGPEFLTYFQNEAQLEKSRLLSDRFSAERPKGSFSTLEIQRTEQGDSAMYLCASSLMVGAQNTEAFFGQGTRLTVV.

This rearrangement joins TRBV2 to TRBJ2-7, with 9 bases that match TRBD1. This CDR3 region has 15 residues. CDR1 SNHLY and CDR2 FYNNEI come from the germline V gene. J gave up 4 bases and V 3 bases, and 7 bases lay outside the gene matches. The CDR3, as DNA: TGTGCCAGCAGTGAGATGGGACAGGGTGCATACGAGCAGTACTTC. This translates into CASSEMGQGAYEQYF.

The J gene is TRBJ2-7, the V gene TRBV30; a possible D gene is TRBD1 (6 bases). The CDR3 length is 12 residues. V lost 4 bases and J 3 bases, leaving 10 bases between the germline ends. Germline V gene lookup returns CDR1 GTSNPN and CDR2 SVGIG (reference sequence). CDR3 protein: CAWTGQSYEQYF. The CDR3 nucleotides are TGTGCCTGGACCGGACAGAGCTACGAGCAGTACTTC.

V and J are TRBV28 and TRBJ1-2, with TRBD1 identical over 7 bases. V shed 6 bases and J 7 bases; nucleotides not matched to a gene: 11. Germline CDR1 and CDR2: MDHEN and SYDVKM. The CDR3 has 14 amino acids. As DNA, the CDR3 is TGTGCCAGCAGCCCGACAGGGTGGTTTGGTGGCTACACCTTC. Translated, it gives CASSPTGWFGGYTF.

This clone was seen just once. This sequence joins TRBV19 and TRBJ2-3, with 10 bases aligning to TRBD2. V shed 2 bases and J 2 bases; nucleotides not matched to a gene: 1. Germline V CDR1 and CDR2: LNHDA, SQIVND (reference sequence). The length of the CDR3 is 15 residues. CDR3 sequence (DNA): TGTGCCAGTAGTATACTAGCGGGGGTCACAGATACGCAGTATTTT. It yields the protein CASSILAGVTDTQYF.

The chain has TRBV3-1 (or the pseudogene TRBV3-2) and TRBJ2-5; TRBD2 might be the D (6 bases). V lost 1 base to trimming and J lost 5 bases, with 14 bases between them. Germline V gene sequence: CDR1 LGHDT, CDR2 YNNKEL (reference sequence). This CDR3 is 15 amino acids long. CDR3 protein: CASSQAPTSRETQYF. The CDR3 DNA reads TGTGCCAGCAGCCAAGCTCCTACTAGCCGGGAGACCCAGTACTTC.

The chain has TRBV5-1 and TRBJ2-3; TRBD2 might be the D (6 bases). V lost 2 bases to trimming and J lost 2 bases, with 9 bases between them. The CDR3 covers 14 residues. Germline CDR1 reads SGHRS; CDR2 reads YFSETQ. The CDR3 reads CASSLGDFTDTQYF. CDR3 in DNA: TGCGCCAGCAGCTTAGGGGACTTCACAGATACGCAGTATTTT. Variable domain in full (rest from reference TRBV5-1 and TRBJ2-3): KAGVTQTPRYLIKTRGQQVTLSCSPISGHRSVSWYQQTPGQGLQFLFEYFSETQRNKGNFPGRFSGRQFSNSRSEMNVSTLELGDSALYLCASSLGDFTDTQYFGPGTRLTVL.

The chain joins TRBV9 to TRBJ2-5, with TRBD2 matching over 11 bases. There are 16 residues in the CDR3. From germline, CDR1 is SGDLS and CDR2 YYNGEE. The trim removed 0 bases at V and 5 bases at J, leaving 6 bases unmatched. The DNA for the CDR3 is TGTGCCAGCAGCGTAGAACTAGCGGGGGCCCGGGAGACCCAGTACTTC. Protein: CASSVELAGARETQYF.

The genes are TRBV18 and TRBJ2-3; no clear D gene. CDR3 length: 13 residues. V was clipped by 3 bases and J by 2 bases, with 6 bases between them. Germline CDR1 and CDR2: KGHSH and LQKENI. The CDR3 bases are TGTGCCAGCTCACCGGGCCTCACAGATACGCAGTATTTT. As protein: CASSPGLTDTQYF.

The rearrangement joins TRBV15 to TRBJ1-2; TRBD1 aligns across 10 bases. With 0 bases clipped from V and 4 bases from J, the junction kept 8 bases outside the gene matches. Germline loops: CDR1 LNHNV, CDR2 YYDKDF (reference sequence). The CDR3 totals 17 residues. CDR3 protein: CATSRDSGQGLIYGYTF. CDR3 nucleotide sequence: TGTGCCACCAGCAGAGATTCGGGACAGGGGCTGATCTATGGCTACACCTTC.

V is TRBV6-2 or TRBV6-3 and J is TRBJ1-1, with TRBD1 matching over 10 bases. In germline, CDR1 is MNHEY, CDR2 SVGEGT. V gave up 2 bases and J gave up 6 bases; unmatched junction bases: 9. The CDR3 totals 16 residues. CDR3 in DNA: TGTGCCAGCAGTTACATCGGGGGACAGGGGTCCGCTGAAGCTTTCTTT. Protein: CASSYIGGQGSAEAFF.

The chain carries TRBV29-1 and TRBJ1-1, with 8 positions matching TRBD1. CDR3 length: 16 residues. Germline CDR1 and CDR2: SQVTM and ANQGSEA. V gave up 7 bases and J gave up 4 bases; unmatched junction bases: 17. CDR3 sequence reads: CSAGQGLGMRGTEAFF. The CDR3 nucleotides read TGCAGCGCAGGACAGGGACTGGGGATGCGGGGCACTGAAGCTTTCTTT.

The chain links TRBV19 to TRBJ2-1; TRBD2 aligns across 12 bases. V gave up 7 bases and J gave up 8 bases; unmatched junction bases: 9. Looked up from germline, CDR1 is LNHDA and CDR2 is SQIVND (reference sequence). CDR3 length: 15 residues. The CDR3 loop is CASTSGREVWDEQFF. The CDR3 DNA follows: TGTGCCAGTACTAGCGGGAGGGAAGTTTGGGATGAGCAGTTCTTC.

The chain combines TRBV5-5 with TRBJ1-6; the match to TRBD1 covers 10 bases. Trimming cost V 2 bases and J 6 bases; bases outside gene matches: 2. Germline values: CDR1 SGHKS, CDR2 YYEKEE (reference sequence). This CDR3 comprises 15 residues. The CDR3 DNA is TGTGCCAGCAGCTTTAGGGACAGGGGTAATTCACCCCTCCACTTT. As protein: CASSFRDRGNSPLHF. Using reference TRBV5-5 and TRBJ1-6 for the parts outside the CDR3, the full variable domain is DAGVTQSPTHLIKTRGQQVTLRCSPISGHKSVSWYQQVLGQGPQFIFQYYEKEERGRGNFPDRFSARQFPNYSSELNVNALLLGDSALYLCASSFRDRGNSPLHFGNGTRLTVT.

The V and J genes are TRBV7-9 and TRBJ2-7, with 8 positions matching TRBD1. The CDR3 length is 16 residues. V lost 4 bases to trimming and J lost 1 base; unmatched junction nucleotides: 9. Germline CDR1 reads SEHNR; CDR2 reads FQNEAQ (reference sequence). CDR3 DNA: TGTGCCAGCAGCTCAACCGGAAGGACAGGGTCCTACGAGCAGTACTTC. Translating gives CASSSTGRTGSYEQYF.

The J gene is TRBJ1-5, the V gene TRBV2; D gene uncertain. The CDR3 is 13 residues long. Trimming left V 5 bases short and J 7 bases short, with 12 bases between. Germline CDR1 SNHLY, CDR2 FYNNEI. CDR3 sequence reads: CASSFGPPQPQHF. The DNA for the CDR3 is TGTGCCAGCAGTTTCGGTCCACCCCAGCCCCAGCATTTT. The variable domain in full, completed from reference TRBV2 and TRBJ1-5, reads EPEVTQTPSHQVTQMGQEVILRCVPISNHLYFYWYRQILGQKVEFLVSFYNNEISEKSEIFDDQFSVERPDGSNFTLKIRSTKLEDSAMYFCASSFGPPQPQHFGDGTRLSIL.

The J gene is TRBJ1-2, the V gene TRBV7-2, with 9 bases that match TRBD1. Germline CDR1 is SGHTA and CDR2 is FQGNSA. The CDR3 loop spans 14 amino acids. The junction had 7 bases not matched to a gene; V was cut back by 5 bases and J by 6 bases. CDR3 residues: CASSMKQGADGYTF. CDR3 nucleotides: TGTGCCAGCAGCATGAAACAGGGGGCGGATGGCTACACCTTC.

The rearrangement joins TRBV24-1 to TRBJ2-1, with 11 nucleotides matching TRBD1. The CDR3 spans 17 residues. V shed 0 bases, J shed 5 bases, and the junction held 5 bases outside the gene matches. Germline CDR1 and CDR2: KGHDR and SFDVKD. CDR3 residues: CATSDLGTGGSNNEQFF. The CDR3 DNA reads TGTGCCACCAGTGATTTGGGGACAGGGGGTAGCAACAATGAGCAGTTCTTC.

The rearrangement links TRBV27 to TRBJ1-1, with TRBD1 matching 7 bases. This CDR3 contains 13 residues. Germline V gene sequence: CDR1 MNHEY, CDR2 SMNVEV (reference sequence). The V segment lost 4 bases and the J segment 2 bases; nucleotides outside the gene matches: 1. This CDR3 reads CASSWDRNTEAFF. The DNA for the CDR3 is TGTGCCAGCAGTTGGGACAGAAACACTGAAGCTTTCTTT.

The chain is built from TRBV27 and TRBJ1-6, with 8 bases matching TRBD1. This CDR3 has 14 residues. The germline V gene has CDR1 MNHEY and CDR2 SMNVEV (reference sequence). The J segment lost 9 bases and the V segment lost 5 bases, leaving 6 bases of the junction unmatched. In DNA form, the CDR3 reads TGTGCCAGCAGTCAACAGGGGGGAATTTCACCCCTCCACTTT. Translation gives CASSQQGGISPLHF.

V is TRBV9 and J is TRBJ2-6; 7 bases are a match to TRBD1. V lost 4 bases to trimming and J lost 1 base; unmatched junction nucleotides: 26. The germline V gene has CDR1 SGDLS and CDR2 YYNGEE. CDR3 length equals 23 residues. The CDR3 DNA reads as TGTGCCAGCAGCCCCCTACCTAACGCCGGGGCAGGGGGTAAAGGGTCTGGGGCCAACGTCCTGACTTTC. Its protein is CASSPLPNAGAGGKGSGANVLTF.

The chain couples TRBV7-2 to TRBJ2-7, with D perhaps TRBD2 (5 bases). Trimming took off 5 bases at V and 3 bases at J, with 8 bases between the two ends. Germline CDR1 and CDR2: SGHTA and FQGNSA. The CDR3 covers 12 residues. CDR3 nucleotide sequence: TGTGCCAGCAGCAAGACTAACTACGAGCAGTACTTC. Amino acids: CASSKTNYEQYF.